This record covers a single TCR beta chain. This clonotype has ten or more counts. This receptor's antigen is unknown. The record has no base qualities; no much larger clone is one base away. The data originate from a study of CD8 T cells in ankylosing spondylitis (dated by TCRdb to 2017 to 2019). Regarding the complete study: The study set out to find disease-linked TCR variants by profiling T cell receptor beta repertoires in ankylosing spondylitis patients and healthy donors. The full study cohort comprised 25 ankylosing spondylitis patients and roughly 110 healthy donors. Peripheral blood was sampled, and synovial fluid was also collected from ankylosing spondylitis patients.

Between the V and J ends, shortened by 5 bases and 10 bases respectively, the junction contains 21 bases. CDR1 and CDR2 are read off the germline V gene (reference sequence) as DFQATT and SNEGSKA. The CDR3 holds 15 amino acids from the cysteine to the phenylalanine. This entry keeps only the CDR3 DNA: 45 bases, framed from base 1. The full study reports these points: Blood from ankylosing spondylitis patients appeared to be characterized by a TCR beta motif made up of about 8 highly homologous amino acid variants. Some TCR beta motif variants had previously been reported in synovial fluid and blood of reactive arthritis patients, which suggested common disease-initiation mechanisms. In peripheral blood, the disease-linked clones were found at relatively low frequencies and had a CD8+ phenotype. The disease-linked clones were reported as significantly enriched in matched synovial fluid samples from ankylosing spondylitis patients.

Sequenced on an Illumina HiSeq 2500. Quantitative 5'-RACE with molecular barcodes was the method used to prepare the TCR beta libraries. In the original analysis: A new computational method based on a probabilistic model of VDJ rearrangement was used to identify disease-linked TCR variants. TCRdb's own reprocessing of the public reads used fastp at Q25 and MiXCR and kept productive beta chains. Rows merge per CDR3 protein into single entries with the most common DNA and genes. The V and J calls shown here were made by TCRdb, not taken from the authors' results. In this sample the table shows roughly 180,000 distinct CDR3 sequences, approximately 10% of which occur a single time. The ten largest make up almost 30% of the sample.

The sequence came from a male donor with ankylosing spondylitis or in good health (not recorded which). Sequences were obtained from blood, either unsorted or a sorted T cell fraction (not recorded which). This sequence uses TRBV20-1 and TRBJ1-6, and perhaps TRBD1 as D gene, on 6 matching bases. The encoded CDR3 is CSASKGTGLGSPLHF. The base sequence is TGCAGTGCTTCGAAGGGTACAGGGTTAGGCTCACCCCTCCACTTT.